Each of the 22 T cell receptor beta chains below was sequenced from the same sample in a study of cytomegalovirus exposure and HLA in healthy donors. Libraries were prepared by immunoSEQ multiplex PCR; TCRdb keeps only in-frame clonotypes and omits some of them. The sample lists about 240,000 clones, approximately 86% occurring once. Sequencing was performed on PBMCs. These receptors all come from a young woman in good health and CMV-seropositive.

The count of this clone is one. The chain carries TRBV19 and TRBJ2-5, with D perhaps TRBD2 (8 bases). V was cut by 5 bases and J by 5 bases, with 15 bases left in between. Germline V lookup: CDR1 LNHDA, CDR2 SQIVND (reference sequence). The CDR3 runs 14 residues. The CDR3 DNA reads TGTGCCAGTAGTCGGGACAGCGGGGGTGAGACCCAGTACTTC. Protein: CASSRDSGGETQYF. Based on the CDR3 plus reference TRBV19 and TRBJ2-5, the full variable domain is DGGITQSPKYLFRKEGQNVTLSCEQNLNHDAMYWYRQDPGQGLRLIYYSQIVNDFQKGDIAEGYSVSREKKESFPLTVTSAQKNPTAFYLCASSRDSGGETQYFGPGTRLLVL.

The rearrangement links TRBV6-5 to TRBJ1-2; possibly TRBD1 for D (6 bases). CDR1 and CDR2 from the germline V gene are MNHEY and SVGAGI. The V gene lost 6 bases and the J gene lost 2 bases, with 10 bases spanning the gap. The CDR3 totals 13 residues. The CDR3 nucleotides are TGTGCCAGCAGCCCGGGACACAACTATGGCTACACCTTC. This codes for CASSPGHNYGYTF.

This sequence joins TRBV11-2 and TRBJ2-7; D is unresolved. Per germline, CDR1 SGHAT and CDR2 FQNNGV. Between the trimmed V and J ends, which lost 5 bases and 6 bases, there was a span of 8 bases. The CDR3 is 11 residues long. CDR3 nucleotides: TGTGCCAGCAGCCTGACGGGCGAGCAGTACTTC. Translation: CASSLTGEQYF.

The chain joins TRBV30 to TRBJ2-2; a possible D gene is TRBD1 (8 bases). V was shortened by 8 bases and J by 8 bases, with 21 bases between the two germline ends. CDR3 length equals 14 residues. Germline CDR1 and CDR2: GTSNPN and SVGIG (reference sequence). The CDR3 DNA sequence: TGTGCCCGGGAGGCTGCAGGGGGCTCTGGGGAGCTGTTTTTT. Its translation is CAREAAGGSGELFF.

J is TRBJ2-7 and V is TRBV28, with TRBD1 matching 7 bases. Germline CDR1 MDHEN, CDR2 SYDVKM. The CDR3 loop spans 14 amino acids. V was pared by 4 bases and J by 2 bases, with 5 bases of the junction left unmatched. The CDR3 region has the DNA TGTGCCAGCAGTTCGCAGGGGGAAACCTACGAGCAGTACTTC. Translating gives CASSSQGETYEQYF. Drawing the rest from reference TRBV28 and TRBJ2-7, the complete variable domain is DVKVTQSSRYLVKRTGEKVFLECVQDMDHENMFWYRQDPGLGLRLIYFSYDVKMKEKGDIPEGYSVSREKKERFSLILESASTNQTSMYLCASSSQGETYEQYFGPGTRLTVT.

CDR3 residues: CSGFSGSSTGELFF. Written as DNA, the CDR3 is TGCAGCGGATTTAGCGGGAGTAGCACCGGGGAGCTGTTTTTT. The chain couples TRBV29-1 to TRBJ2-2; 9 bases line up with TRBD2. CDR1 is SQVTM, CDR2 ANQGSEA, per germline. Trimming at V came to 7 bases and at J to 4 bases, leaving 7 bases not matched to a gene. There are 14 residues in the CDR3.

CDR3 amino acids: CASRWADFSYNEQFF. DNA for the CDR3: TGTGCCAGCCGGTGGGCTGATTTCTCCTACAATGAGCAGTTCTTC. The chain links TRBV6-5 to TRBJ2-1; D is uncertain. V lost 8 bases and J lost 0, with 14 bases in between. The CDR3 is 15 residues long. Germline assignment: CDR1 MNHEY and CDR2 SVGAGI.

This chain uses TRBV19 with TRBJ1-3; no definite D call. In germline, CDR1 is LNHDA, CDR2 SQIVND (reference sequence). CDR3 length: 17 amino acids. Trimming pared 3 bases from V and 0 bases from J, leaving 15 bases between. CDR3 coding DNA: TGTGCCAGTAGTATTGGGCGCGTGGTCTCCTCTGGAAACACCATATATTTT. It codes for CASSIGRVVSSGNTIYF.

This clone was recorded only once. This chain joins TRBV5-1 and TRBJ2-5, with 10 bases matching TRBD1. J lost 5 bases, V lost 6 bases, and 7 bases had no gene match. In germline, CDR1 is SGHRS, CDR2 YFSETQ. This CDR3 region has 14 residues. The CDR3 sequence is CASTVGQGVETQYF. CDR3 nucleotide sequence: TGCGCCAGCACGGTAGGACAGGGGGTCGAGACCCAGTACTTC.

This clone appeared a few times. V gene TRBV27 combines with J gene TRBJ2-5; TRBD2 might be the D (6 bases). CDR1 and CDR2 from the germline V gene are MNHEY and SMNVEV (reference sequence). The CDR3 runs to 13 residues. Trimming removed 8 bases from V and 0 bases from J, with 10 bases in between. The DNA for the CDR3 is TGTGCCAGCCGTCCGGGGGACCAAGAGACCCAGTACTTC. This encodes CASRPGDQETQYF.

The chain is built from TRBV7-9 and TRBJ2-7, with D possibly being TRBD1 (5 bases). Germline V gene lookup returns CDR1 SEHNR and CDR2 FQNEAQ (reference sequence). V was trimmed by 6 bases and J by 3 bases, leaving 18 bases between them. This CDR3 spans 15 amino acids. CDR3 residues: CASSPLPRQSYEQYF. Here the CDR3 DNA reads TGTGCCAGCAGTCCTCTCCCCAGACAGAGCTACGAGCAGTACTTC.

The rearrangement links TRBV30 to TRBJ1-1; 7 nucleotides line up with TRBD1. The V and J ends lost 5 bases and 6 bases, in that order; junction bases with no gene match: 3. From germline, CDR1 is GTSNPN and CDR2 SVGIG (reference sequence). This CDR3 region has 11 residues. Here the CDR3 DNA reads TGTGCCTGGTGTCAGGGGGCTGAAGCTTTCTTT. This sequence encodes CAWCQGAEAFF.

The CDR3 here is CASSDKRSGDTGELFF. The CDR3 region has the DNA TGCGCCAGCAGCGACAAGCGCTCAGGGGACACCGGGGAGCTGTTTTTT. This sequence joins TRBV5-1 and TRBJ2-2; a possible D gene is TRBD1 (6 bases). CDR1 is SGHRS, CDR2 YFSETQ, per germline. Trimming shortened V by 4 bases and J by 3 bases, and 16 bases separated the two germline ends. This CDR3 region has 16 residues.

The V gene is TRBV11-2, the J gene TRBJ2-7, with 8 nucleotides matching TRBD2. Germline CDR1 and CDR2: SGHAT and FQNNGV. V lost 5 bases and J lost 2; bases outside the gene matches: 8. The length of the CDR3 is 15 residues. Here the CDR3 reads CASSQIAGSPYEQYF. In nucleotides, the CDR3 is TGTGCCAGCAGCCAAATAGCGGGAAGCCCCTACGAGCAGTACTTC.

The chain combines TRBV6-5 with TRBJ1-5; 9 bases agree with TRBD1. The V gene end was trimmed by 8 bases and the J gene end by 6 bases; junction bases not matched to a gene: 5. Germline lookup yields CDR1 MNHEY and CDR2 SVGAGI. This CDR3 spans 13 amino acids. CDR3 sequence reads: CASHRGRGQPQHF. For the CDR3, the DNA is TGTGCCAGCCACAGGGGGCGCGGTCAGCCCCAGCATTTT.

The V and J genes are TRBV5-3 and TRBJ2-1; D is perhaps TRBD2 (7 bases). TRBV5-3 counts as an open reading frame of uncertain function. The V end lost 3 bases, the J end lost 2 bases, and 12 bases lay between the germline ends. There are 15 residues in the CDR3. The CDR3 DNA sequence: TGTGCCAGAAGCTGGGGGGGCGGAACCTACAATGAGCAGTTCTTC. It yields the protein CARSWGGGTYNEQFF.

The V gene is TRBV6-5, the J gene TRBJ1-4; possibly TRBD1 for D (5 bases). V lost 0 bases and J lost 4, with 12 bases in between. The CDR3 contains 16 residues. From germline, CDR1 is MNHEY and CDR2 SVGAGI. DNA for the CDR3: TGTGCCAGCAGTTACTCAGTTTCGACAGTTAATGAAAAACTGTTTTTT. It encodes CASSYSVSTVNEKLFF.

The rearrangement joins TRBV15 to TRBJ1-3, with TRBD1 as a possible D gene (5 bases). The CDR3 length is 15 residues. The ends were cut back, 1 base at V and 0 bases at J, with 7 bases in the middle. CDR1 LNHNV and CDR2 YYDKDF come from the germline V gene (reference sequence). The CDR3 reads CATSRAQGSGNTIYF. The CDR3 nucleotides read TGTGCCACCAGCAGAGCTCAGGGCTCTGGAAACACCATATATTTT.

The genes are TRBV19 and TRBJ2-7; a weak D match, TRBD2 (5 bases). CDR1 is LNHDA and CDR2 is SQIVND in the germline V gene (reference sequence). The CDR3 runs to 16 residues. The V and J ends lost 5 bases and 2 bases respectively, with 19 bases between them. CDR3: CASSSSAGTTPYEQYF. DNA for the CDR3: TGTGCCAGTAGTTCCTCCGCGGGTACTACCCCCTACGAGCAGTACTTC.

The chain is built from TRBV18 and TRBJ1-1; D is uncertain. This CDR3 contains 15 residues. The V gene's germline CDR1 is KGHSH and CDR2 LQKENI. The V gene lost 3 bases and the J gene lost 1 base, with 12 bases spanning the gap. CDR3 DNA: TGTGCCAGCTCACCTCCTCCCGCGGGGAACACTGAAGCTTTCTTT. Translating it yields CASSPPPAGNTEAFF.

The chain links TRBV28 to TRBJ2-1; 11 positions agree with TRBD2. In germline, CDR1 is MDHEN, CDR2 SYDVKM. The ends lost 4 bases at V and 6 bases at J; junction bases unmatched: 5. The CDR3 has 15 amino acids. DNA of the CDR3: TGTGCCAGCAGTTCTATCGGACTAGCGGGCAATGAGCAGTTCTTC. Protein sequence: CASSSIGLAGNEQFF.

This chain's CDR3 is CASSFGAGYGYTF. The CDR3 bases are TGTGCCAGCAGCTTTGGGGCAGGCTATGGCTACACCTTC. The chain joins TRBV5-6 to TRBJ1-2; maybe TRBD1 (5 bases). V was clipped by 2 bases and J by 4 bases, with 9 bases between them. The CDR3 has 13 residues. Germline lookup yields CDR1 SGHDT and CDR2 YYEEEE.